A selection of T cell receptor beta chains follows, all from one sample in a study of early T cells in non-severe SARS-CoV-2 infection. MiXCR, applied by TCRdb to the 5' RACE reads, yields one record per CDR3 protein. The sample consists of 70,000 to 75,000 distinct CDR3 sequences, 10% to 15% of them appearing once. Sequenced material: whole blood. These receptors were obtained from an adult who was a healthcare worker with PCR-confirmed SARS-CoV-2 infection or an uninfected control (not recorded which). Both conserved end residues are part of each CDR3.

v_call: TRBV2
j_call: TRBJ2-7
cdr3_aa: CASSIYPGSIPF

v_call: TRBV28
j_call: TRBJ2-4
cdr3_aa: CASSPPTSLAKNIQYF

v_call: TRBV5-1
j_call: TRBJ2-2
cdr3_aa: CASSFAGPNTGELFF

v_call: TRBV25-1
j_call: TRBJ2-1
cdr3_aa: CASSNLGAYNEQFF

v_call: TRBV11-1
j_call: TRBJ2-3
cdr3_aa: CASSLVGEGTDTQYF

v_call: TRBV3-1
j_call: TRBJ2-5
cdr3_aa: CASSRLTGLAKETQYF

v_call: TRBV30
j_call: TRBJ1-5
cdr3_aa: CAWSVRRSNQPQHF

v_call: TRBV7-2
j_call: TRBJ2-2
cdr3_aa: CASSRGTIPNTGELFF

v_call: TRBV28
j_call: TRBJ1-2
cdr3_aa: CASSWTSYGYTF

v_call: TRBV20-1
j_call: TRBJ2-1
cdr3_aa: CSARDGERESDEQFF

v_call: TRBV23-1
j_call: TRBJ2-3
cdr3_aa: CASKYPPSFTDTQYF

v_call: TRBV3-1
j_call: TRBJ1-1
cdr3_aa: CASSLRDRGAFF

v_call: TRBV12-3/TRBV12-4
j_call: TRBJ1-3
cdr3_aa: CASSFRSQGANTIYF

v_call: TRBV7-3
j_call: TRBJ2-2
cdr3_aa: CASSQSRTSGTGELFF

v_call: TRBV20-1
j_call: TRBJ2-7
cdr3_aa: CSANGLAGARNEQYF

v_call: TRBV20-1
j_call: TRBJ2-1
cdr3_aa: CSARDRRGLTYNEQFF

v_call: TRBV29-1
j_call: TRBJ1-2
cdr3_aa: CSVLDRDRGRYGYTF

v_call: TRBV30
j_call: TRBJ1-1
cdr3_aa: CAWSPAGRYTEAFF

v_call: TRBV28
j_call: TRBJ2-1
cdr3_aa: CASSLESTAKQFF

v_call: TRBV11-1
j_call: TRBJ2-1
cdr3_aa: CASSARTSGSFDEQFF

v_call: TRBV10-3
j_call: TRBJ2-1
cdr3_aa: CAIRDMQAEQFF

v_call: TRBV29-1
j_call: TRBJ2-3
cdr3_aa: CSVAAGAGGRDTQYF

v_call: TRBV19
j_call: TRBJ2-1
cdr3_aa: CASSLDRTSNEQFF

v_call: TRBV13
j_call: TRBJ2-7
cdr3_aa: CASSLGQAIYEQYF

v_call: TRBV3-1
j_call: TRBJ2-2
cdr3_aa: CASSLDLHTGELFF

v_call: TRBV7-2
j_call: TRBJ2-1
cdr3_aa: CASSRYHSGSGYEQFF

v_call: TRBV20-1
j_call: TRBJ2-2
cdr3_aa: CSARQNTGELFF

v_call: TRBV29-1
j_call: TRBJ2-7
cdr3_aa: CSVAEDTLHEQYF

v_call: TRBV3-1
j_call: TRBJ2-1
cdr3_aa: CASSPTSGSSEQFF

v_call: TRBV19
j_call: TRBJ2-1
cdr3_aa: CASRSLASIYEQFF

v_call: TRBV7-9
j_call: TRBJ2-1
cdr3_aa: CASSLGNEQFF

v_call: TRBV9
j_call: TRBJ1-6
cdr3_aa: CASSVGDNSPLHF

v_call: TRBV20-1
j_call: TRBJ2-7
cdr3_aa: CSARFLEGEQYF

v_call: TRBV28
j_call: TRBJ2-5
cdr3_aa: CASSLGRRTQYF

v_call: TRBV28
j_call: TRBJ1-2
cdr3_aa: CASSSAPVPGQGRGYTF